These 21 T cell receptor beta chains were all obtained from the same sample, sequenced in a study of T cell repertoires in cytomegalovirus infection. TCRdb ran MiXCR on the reads and lists one entry per CDR3 protein. The sample holds under 350,000 distinct CDR3 sequences, 8% to 10% seen once. The sample taken for sequencing was PBMCs. These receptors originate from a human donor in good health (CMV status not recorded). Some clones in this sample may be carry-over from other donors' samples.

This clonotype was recorded many times. The chain carries TRBV7-2 and TRBJ2-7, with D tentatively TRBD2 (6 bases). The germline V gene has CDR1 SGHTA and CDR2 FQGNSA. This CDR3 spans 15 amino acids. Trimming pared 2 bases from V and 2 bases from J, leaving 13 bases between. The CDR3, as DNA: TGTGCCAGCAGCTTATCTGGGGGGAATACCTACGAGCAGTACTTC. As protein: CASSLSGGNTYEQYF.

At least ten counts were recorded for this clonotype. The chain recombines TRBV7-6 with TRBJ1-5, with D perhaps TRBD1 (6 bases). Trimming left V 6 bases short and J 2 bases short, with 11 bases between. Germline V CDR1 and CDR2: SGHVS, FNYEAQ. The CDR3 consists of 14 residues. The CDR3 sequence is CASSQGFGNQPQHF. DNA for the CDR3: TGTGCCAGCAGTCAGGGGTTTGGCAATCAGCCCCAGCATTTT.

Comment on this clonotype: Being one base from a much bigger clone, this may be a read error. The chain couples TRBV20-1 to TRBJ2-3, with 7 positions matching TRBD2. The CDR3 loop spans 13 amino acids. Trimming took 5 bases from V and 6 from J; bases not matched to a gene: 8. Germline lookup yields CDR1 DFQATT and CDR2 SNEGSKA (reference sequence). The CDR3 spells CSAGPTSEDTQYF. The CDR3 DNA sequence: TGCAGTGCTGGTCCCACTAGCGAGGATACGCAGTATTTT.

In this sample, this clonotype turned up many times. This chain links TRBV7-2 with TRBJ2-5; D is perhaps TRBD2 (7 bases). CDR1 and CDR2 (germline): SGHTA, FQGNSA. V was pared by 3 bases and J by 5 bases, with 16 bases between. This CDR3 is 15 amino acids long. CDR3 in amino acids: CASSFGGGGGETQYF. In DNA, the CDR3 is TGTGCCAGCAGCTTCGGCGGGGGAGGGGGGGAGACCCAGTACTTC. The full variable domain, rest sourced from reference TRBV7-2 and TRBJ2-5, is GAGVSQSPSNKVTEKGKDVELRCDPISGHTALYWYRQSLGQGLEFLIYFQGNSAPDKSGLPSDRFSAERTGGSVSTLTIQRTQQEDSAVYLCASSFGGGGGETQYFGPGTRLLVL.

Ten or more counts support this clonotype. The genes are TRBV20-1 and TRBJ2-1; 15 bases line up with TRBD2. CDR3 length equals 14 residues. CDR1 is DFQATT, CDR2 SNEGSKA, per germline (reference sequence). The trim removed 6 bases at V and 8 bases at J, leaving 5 bases unmatched. In DNA form, the CDR3 reads TGCAGTGCCAGGACTAGCGGGAGGGGGGATGAGCAGTTCTTC. This sequence encodes CSARTSGRGDEQFF.

The chain links TRBV10-3 to TRBJ2-5; D unresolved. The CDR3 runs 13 residues. V was cut by 2 bases and J by 3 bases, with 7 bases left in between. Germline CDR1 is ENHRY and CDR2 is SYGVKD. The CDR3 nucleotides are TGTGCCATCAGTGAGCTGGCGAAAGAGACCCAGTACTTC. It codes for CAISELAKETQYF.

The chain recombines TRBV3-1 with TRBJ2-5; 8 bases fit TRBD1. The CDR3 consists of 14 residues. V shed 4 bases, J shed 4 bases, and the junction held 5 bases outside the gene matches. Germline CDR1 and CDR2: LGHDT and YNNKEL (reference sequence). CDR3 coding DNA: TGTGCCAGCAGCCGCTGGACAGGGCCAGAGACCCAGTACTTC. It yields the protein CASSRWTGPETQYF.

This clonotype was observed at least ten times. This sequence joins TRBV7-2 and TRBJ1-2; D ambiguous. This CDR3 comprises 13 residues. V was trimmed by 5 bases and J by 8 bases, leaving 15 bases between them. The germline gives CDR1 SGHTA, CDR2 FQGNSA. As DNA, the CDR3 is TGTGCCAGCAGCCCCGATACGACTATAGGCTACACCTTC. Translated, it gives CASSPDTTIGYTF. Full variable domain (rest looked up from reference TRBV7-2 and TRBJ1-2): GAGVSQSPSNKVTEKGKDVELRCDPISGHTALYWYRQSLGQGLEFLIYFQGNSAPDKSGLPSDRFSAERTGGSVSTLTIQRTQQEDSAVYLCASSPDTTIGYTFGSGTRLTVV.

At least ten counts were recorded for this clonotype. The rearrangement links TRBV28 to TRBJ1-4, with a weak D call TRBD1 (6 bases). The V gene's germline CDR1 is MDHEN and CDR2 SYDVKM. V lost 3 bases and J lost 6, with 11 bases in between. The CDR3 sequence is 14 residues long. CDR3 sequence (DNA): TGTGCCAGCAGTTTCCGGGACACTTATGAAAAACTGTTTTTT. Translated, it gives CASSFRDTYEKLFF.

This chain uses TRBV12-3 or TRBV12-4 with TRBJ2-2; 12 bases align to TRBD1. The length of the CDR3 is 17 residues. V trimming: 5 bases; J trimming: 7 bases; junction bases outside the gene matches: 11. For the CDR3, the DNA is TGTGCCAGCAGTGGGCCACCGGGACAGGGGGCTAACGGGGAGCTGTTTTTT. Translating it yields CASSGPPGQGANGELFF.

This clonotype has a count of ten or more. This chain joins TRBV10-3 and TRBJ2-7; maybe TRBD2 (5 bases). This CDR3 spans 17 amino acids. The ends were cut back, 3 bases at V and 1 base at J, with 19 bases in the middle. Germline V gives CDR1 ENHRY, CDR2 SYGVKD. The CDR3 reads CAISEDMRTGSSYEQYF. As DNA, the CDR3 is TGTGCCATCAGTGAAGACATGAGGACTGGATCTTCCTACGAGCAGTACTTC.

This clonotype was detected ten times or more. The rearrangement links TRBV7-2 to TRBJ2-1; D unresolved. The germline V gene has CDR1 SGHTA and CDR2 FQGNSA. CDR3 length equals 13 residues. Between the trimmed V and J ends, which lost 5 bases and 9 bases, there was a span of 14 bases. DNA for the CDR3: TGTGCCAGCAGCAACCCCCCCCGCGGTGAGCAGTTCTTC. Residues: CASSNPPRGEQFF.

V usage is TRBV27 and J usage is TRBJ2-2; TRBD1 matches 10 bases. CDR1 and CDR2 from the germline V gene are MNHEY and SMNVEV (reference sequence). The trim removed 1 base at V and 4 bases at J, leaving 6 bases unmatched. The CDR3 runs to 17 residues. CDR3 nucleotides: TGTGCCAGCAGTTTATTGGGGACAGGGGCGACCACCGGGGAGCTGTTTTTT. It specifies CASSLLGTGATTGELFF.

V and J are TRBV25-1 and TRBJ1-2, with D possibly TRBD1 on 6 matching bases. This CDR3 spans 14 amino acids. CDR1 MGHDK and CDR2 SYGVNS come from the germline V gene. Trimming left V 3 bases short and J 3 bases short, with 11 bases between. This CDR3 reads CASSEPDRHYGYTF. CDR3 coding DNA: TGTGCCAGCAGTGAGCCGGACAGACACTATGGCTACACCTTC.

The chain is built from TRBV7-9 and TRBJ2-3; D unclear. This CDR3 contains 14 residues. V was clipped by 6 bases and J by 8 bases, with 18 bases between them. The germline CDR1 and CDR2 sequences are SEHNR and FQNEAQ (reference sequence). The CDR3 DNA is TGTGCCAGCAGTCGGCGGACGAGTTATGTTACGCAGTATTTT. This codes for CASSRRTSYVTQYF.

The V gene is TRBV10-3, the J gene TRBJ1-2, with 7 bases that match TRBD1. CDR3 length: 13 amino acids. CDR1 is ENHRY, CDR2 SYGVKD, per germline. Losses at the gene ends were 6 bases for V and 7 bases for J; bases not matched to a gene: 8. The CDR3 coding sequence is TGTGCCATCAGCTTCCAGGGGGAGGTTGGCTACACCTTC. It translates to CAISFQGEVGYTF.

This clonotype was counted at least ten times. The V and J genes are TRBV7-2 and TRBJ2-5, with D unclear. Germline V CDR1 and CDR2: SGHTA, FQGNSA. The CDR3 totals 13 residues. Trimming took off 1 base at V and 4 bases at J, with 7 bases between the two ends. The CDR3 sequence is CASSLVSIETQYF. The CDR3 DNA sequence: TGTGCCAGCAGCTTAGTCAGTATAGAGACCCAGTACTTC.

This clonotype has ten or more counts. V is TRBV7-2 and J is TRBJ2-7; 7 nucleotides line up with TRBD1. The germline gives CDR1 SGHTA, CDR2 FQGNSA. The CDR3 sequence is 14 residues long. The V segment lost 1 base and the J segment 3 bases; nucleotides outside the gene matches: 3. The CDR3 loop reads CASSLGDRIYEQYF. The CDR3, as DNA: TGTGCCAGCAGCTTAGGGGACAGAATCTACGAGCAGTACTTC.

The table lists this clonotype with many counts. The chain employs TRBV27 and TRBJ2-1; TRBD1 matches 7 bases. The junction had 5 bases not matched to a gene; V was cut back by 5 bases and J by 4 bases. CDR1 MNHEY and CDR2 SMNVEV come from the germline V gene (reference sequence). This CDR3 contains 14 residues. This chain's CDR3 is CASSHRGLYNEQFF. The CDR3 DNA follows: TGTGCCAGCAGTCACAGGGGTCTTTACAATGAGCAGTTCTTC.

This clonotype was seen repeatedly, ten times or more. The rearrangement links TRBV5-1 to TRBJ1-4; 7 nucleotides match TRBD1. The CDR3 length is 14 residues. Germline V CDR1 and CDR2: SGHRS, YFSETQ. The J segment lost 8 bases and the V segment lost 7 bases, leaving 11 bases of the junction unmatched. Here the CDR3 DNA reads TGCGCCAGCTCCACGGGACAGATTACCGAAAAACTGTTTTTT. Translating gives CASSTGQITEKLFF.

In this sample, this clonotype turned up many times. The V call is TRBV7-3, the J call TRBJ2-6; perhaps TRBD2 as D (5 bases). Trimming stripped 1 base from V and 4 bases from J, with 14 bases between. The CDR3 is 17 residues long. CDR1 is SGHTA, CDR2 FQGTGA, per germline. CDR3 nucleotide sequence: TGTGCCAGCAGCTTAAGTGGGCCTTCGGGAGGGGCCAACGTCCTGACTTTC. It translates to CASSLSGPSGGANVLTF.